Below are 3 T cell receptor beta chains sequenced from a single sample in a study of spatial heterogeneity in lung cancer. Noted time point: sample taken at primary tumor resection. Unsorted whole RNA samples from tumor, nontumor lung or frozen PBMC were sequenced. One entry per CDR3 protein results from TCRdb running MiXCR on the 5' RACE reads. The repertoire consists of approximately 40,000 distinct CDR3 sequences, with roughly 7% occurring once and the leading ten covering roughly two fifths. This specimen was PBMCs, taken at surgery. Receptors were obtained from a female donor with early-stage non-small cell lung cancer.

This clonotype was counted at least ten times. The CDR3 nucleotides are TGTGCCAGCAGTTACTCGGGGGACGGCATTCAGTACTTC. This codes for CASSYSGDGIQYF. The V gene is TRBV6-5, the J gene TRBJ2-4; D possibly uses TRBD1 or TRBD2 (5 bases each). The V end was cut by 0 bases, the J end by 9 bases, with 9 bases between. The CDR3 covers 13 residues. Germline CDR1 reads MNHEY; CDR2 reads SVGAGI.

The chain is built from TRBV20-1 and TRBJ2-7; 7 positions match TRBD1. Germline trimming cut 0 bases from V and 7 bases from J; bases unmatched to any gene: 6. Germline-derived CDR1 and CDR2 are DFQATT and SNEGSKA (reference sequence). This CDR3 spans 13 amino acids. The CDR3 nucleotides are TGCAGTGCTAGAGATCTCGGGACAGCAGAGCAGTACTTC. It codes for CSARDLGTAEQYF.

This clonotype appeared many times. J is TRBJ1-3 and V is TRBV7-3; the D gene is possibly TRBD1 (6 bases). Trimming removed 4 bases from V and 2 bases from J, with 15 bases in between. This CDR3 spans 16 amino acids. CDR1 is SGHTA, CDR2 FQGTGA, per germline. The CDR3 region is CASSSQGTIAGNTIYF. The DNA of the CDR3 is TGTGCCAGCAGCTCGCAGGGGACTATCGCTGGAAACACCATATATTTT.